A single sample is the source of the 20 T cell receptor beta chains below, sequenced in a study of tumor-infiltrating lymphocytes in primary liver carcinoma (dated 2017 in TCRdb). Blood RNA was extracted from unsorted whole blood with TRIzol reagent; germline DNA came from the DNeasy Blood & Tissue kit. For sequencing, an Illumina HiSeq 2500 was employed. Starting from about 500 ng total RNA, TCRbeta-specific cDNA was produced by reverse transcription with a constant-region primer and ProtoScript II reverse transcriptase. Three nested multiplex PCR rounds, following a slightly modified ARM-PCR procedure, were used to build the TCRbeta libraries. The first two PCR rounds used multiplex TRBV1-TRBV30 forward primers with a Cbeta reverse primer, each for about 11 cycles. TCRdb itself trimmed the public reads at Q25 with fastp, ran MiXCR and retained productive beta chains. Identical CDR3 protein sequences are pooled into one entry, listed with their most common genes and DNA. The sample table records about 180,000 distinct CDR3 sequences; 50% to 75% of these occur just once. Approximately 67% of the sample lies in the top ten.

The sample taken for sequencing was peripheral blood. Receptors originate from a man aged 35 to 55 with primary liver carcinoma and hepatitis B virus infection.

Note on this clonotype: The CDR3 ends on some other residue instead of the conserved phenylalanine or tryptophan, so this is likely a read error. The rearrangement uses TRBV6-6 and TRBJ2-2, with TRBD1 matching 8 bases. The length of the CDR3 is 17 residues. J was trimmed by 0 bases and V by 7 bases; bases with no gene match: 10. Germline-derived CDR1 and CDR2 are MNHNY and SVGAGI (reference sequence). The CDR3 nucleotides read TGTGCCAGCATATACCAGGGGGCGTTCCCGAACACCGGGGAGCTGTTTTAT. Protein sequence: CASIYQGAFPNTGELFY.

The gene calls are TRBV10-3 and TRBJ1-2; 9 bases line up with TRBD1. Trimming took 1 base from V and 3 from J; bases not matched to a gene: 15. CDR3 length: 19 amino acids. Germline CDR1 ENHRY, CDR2 SYGVKD. CDR3 bases: TGTGCCATCAGTGAGTTGGTGGGGACAGGGAAGGTGGTGGACTATGGCTACACCTTC. Residues: CAISELVGTGKVVDYGYTF.

This clonotype was detected many times. J is TRBJ2-1 and V is TRBV11-1; no clear D. CDR3 length: 13 residues. Per germline, CDR1 SGHAT and CDR2 FQDESV (reference sequence). V was clipped by 5 bases and J by 7 bases, with 12 bases between them. DNA for the CDR3: TGTGCCAGCAGCACAAGTTGGGGTAATGAGCAGTTCTTC. This codes for CASSTSWGNEQFF.

With respect to this clonotype: It is likely a read error, because the conserved phenylalanine at the end of the CDR3 is missing. Written as DNA, the CDR3 is TGCAGCGTTGTATCGAAGCCTAGCGGGAGGGCAACCAATGAGCAGTTCTTA. Amino acid sequence: CSVVSKPSGRATNEQFL. The V and J genes are TRBV29-1 and TRBJ2-1, with 12 bases aligning to TRBD2. Germline loops: CDR1 SQVTM, CDR2 ANQGSEA. The CDR3 extends over 17 amino acids. V gave up 4 bases and J gave up 6 bases; unmatched junction bases: 13.

The chain is built from TRBV29-1 and TRBJ1-1; TRBD1 is a possible D gene (5 bases). V was pared by 6 bases and J by 6 bases, with 20 bases between. This CDR3 is built from 14 residues. Germline V gene data show CDR1 as SQVTM and CDR2 as ANQGSEA. In DNA, the CDR3 is TGCAGCGTGTCCAGACCCGCAGGGTACGCTGAAGCTTTCTTT. Translating gives CSVSRPAGYAEAFF.

To note about this clonotype: At one boundary the junction diverges from the germline segment, which might be a read error. This chain connects TRBV6-5 to TRBJ1-1; TRBD1 matches at 8 bases. The CDR3 consists of 17 residues. Germline-derived CDR1 and CDR2 are MNHEY and SVGAGI. DNA for the CDR3: TGTGCCAGCAATTACTCGTTGACAGGGGTCGGGAACACTGAAGCTTTCTTT. Protein product: CASNYSLTGVGNTEAFF.

This chain connects TRBV5-1 to TRBJ2-1; 7 bases are shared with TRBD2. Germline lookup yields CDR1 SGHRS and CDR2 YFSETQ. Losses at the gene ends were 0 bases for V and 8 bases for J; bases not matched to a gene: 11. The CDR3 length is 16 residues. Here the CDR3 DNA reads TGCGCCAGCAGCTTGGGCGAGGGAGGGCCTCTTGATGAGCAGTTCTTC. It codes for CASSLGEGGPLDEQFF.

The chain carries TRBV11-2 and TRBJ2-7, with D unresolved. The CDR3 covers 12 residues. Germline V gene sequence: CDR1 SGHAT, CDR2 FQNNGV. The V end was cut by 7 bases, the J end by 3 bases, with 10 bases between. CDR3 residues: CASNFEGYEQYF. For the CDR3, the DNA is TGTGCCAGCAACTTTGAAGGCTACGAGCAGTACTTC.

The chain combines TRBV6-1 with TRBJ1-1; no clear D gene. The germline V gene encodes CDR1 MNHNS and CDR2 SASEGT. Trimming stripped 4 bases from V and 1 base from J, with 10 bases between. The CDR3 totals 14 residues. CDR3 bases: TGTGCCAGCAGTGTCGCGACGGAGAACACTGAAGCTTTCTTT. Translating it yields CASSVATENTEAFF.

A word on this clonotype: A junction boundary mismatches the germline segment, possibly from a read error. The chain employs TRBV11-2 and TRBJ1-1; D not certain. Germline CDR1 SGHAT, CDR2 FQNNGV. This CDR3 has 13 residues. The CDR3 reads CTSSFSGDTEAFF. The DNA for the CDR3 is TGTACCAGCAGCTTCTCCGGGGACACTGAAGCTTTCTTT.

This chain connects TRBV11-2 to TRBJ2-7; no firm D call. Germline CDR1 reads SGHAT; CDR2 reads FQNNGV. The CDR3 runs to 15 residues. The V end lost 9 bases, the J end lost 2 bases, and 20 bases lay between the germline ends. The CDR3 bases are TGTGCCAGTAGCCCCCGAGCACTCTCTGCCTACGAGCAGTACTTC. This encodes CASSPRALSAYEQYF. Variable domain in full (rest from reference TRBV11-2 and TRBJ2-7): EAGVAQSPRYKIIEKRQSVAFWCNPISGHATLYWYQQILGQGPKLLIQFQNNGVVDDSQLPKDRFSAERLKGVDSTLKIQPAKLEDSAVYLCASSPRALSAYEQYFGPGTRLTVT.

CDR3 coding DNA: TGTGCCAGCAGCTTTCGTTCGACTAGCGGGGGCACAGATACGCAGTATTTT. Translation: CASSFRSTSGGTDTQYF. The V call is TRBV11-2, the J call TRBJ2-3; 11 positions agree with TRBD2. Germline V gene data show CDR1 as SGHAT and CDR2 as FQNNGV. The V gene end was trimmed by 3 bases and the J gene end by 1 base; junction bases not matched to a gene: 6. This CDR3 has 17 amino acids.

As regards this clonotype: A much larger clone is a single base away; this may be a read error. V and J are TRBV11-2 and TRBJ2-7, with D possibly TRBD1 on 5 matching bases. The V end was cut by 2 bases, the J end by 2 bases, with 10 bases between. Germline CDR1 reads SGHAT; CDR2 reads FQNNGV. CDR3 size: 14 residues. The CDR3, as DNA: TGTGCCAGCAGCTTAAGTCAGGGCCCCTACGAGCAGTACTTC. Protein product: CASSLSQGPYEQYF.

Concerning this clonotype: One junction end disagrees with the germline gene, perhaps due to a read error. The chain uses TRBV11-2 and TRBJ2-1; either TRBD1 or TRBD2 may fit D (5 bases each). The CDR3 runs 19 residues. Germline CDR1 reads SGHAT; CDR2 reads FQNNGV. CDR3 region: CACSLGTGSTSRSYNEQFF. In DNA, the CDR3 is TGTGCCTGCAGCTTAGGGACGGGGTCTACCTCGAGGTCCTACAATGAGCAGTTCTTC.

As to this clonotype: It may be a read error: a sequence one base away is much more abundant. The genes are TRBV11-2 and TRBJ2-5; D is possibly TRBD2 (5 bases). V was pared by 5 bases and J by 5 bases, with 21 bases between. The CDR3 extends over 16 amino acids. The germline V gene has CDR1 SGHAT and CDR2 FQNNGV. The CDR3 DNA sequence: TGTGCCAGCAGCCCTTCAACGGGGAACATCGGGGAGACCCAGTACTTC. The encoded protein is CASSPSTGNIGETQYF.

Notes on this clonotype: A much more abundant neighbour one base away suggests this may be a read error. The V and J genes are TRBV6-1 and TRBJ2-2; D call uncertain. Trimming cost V 5 bases and J 1 base, with 8 bases left between them. Germline V gene lookup returns CDR1 MNHNS and CDR2 SASEGT. CDR3 length: 14 residues. CDR3 coding DNA: TGTGCCAGCAGTTTTCGAGAGAACACCGGGGAGCTGTTTTTT. It codes for CASSFRENTGELFF.

With regard to this clonotype: This CDR3 fails to terminate in the conserved phenylalanine or tryptophan, so it likely reflects a read error. This chain's CDR3 is CASSLDPFQLWYNEQFL. The CDR3 nucleotides are TGTGCCAGCAGCTTAGATCCTTTCCAACTGTGGTACAATGAGCAGTTCCTC. The rearrangement uses TRBV11-2 and TRBJ2-1; D is undetermined. The germline V gene has CDR1 SGHAT and CDR2 FQNNGV. The CDR3 covers 17 residues. The V end was cut by 0 bases, the J end by 4 bases, with 16 bases between.

Remarks on this clonotype: Sequence at one end of the junction differs from germline and may be a read error. The V call is TRBV5-4, the J call TRBJ2-3; D gene ambiguous. Germline-derived CDR1 and CDR2 are SGHNT and YYREEE (reference sequence). This CDR3 contains 15 residues. The CDR3 reads CASSLELHATDTHYF. CDR3 DNA sequence: TGTGCCAGCAGCTTGGAACTACATGCCACAGATACGCATTATTTT. Using reference TRBV5-4 and TRBJ2-3 for the parts outside the CDR3, the full variable domain is ETGVTQSPTHLIKTRGQQVTLRCSSQSGHNTVSWYQQALGQGPQFIFQYYREEENGRGNFPPRFSGLQFPNYSSELNVNALELDDSALYLCASSLELHATDTHYFGPGTRLTVL.

The chain carries TRBV6-2 or TRBV6-3 and TRBJ2-2, with D unresolved. Germline CDR1 is MNHEY and CDR2 is SVGEGT. The CDR3 contains 14 residues. For the CDR3, the DNA is TGTGGTAGCAGTTATACACAAGACACCGGGGAGCTGTTTTTT. Its protein is CGSSYTQDTGELFF.

V usage is TRBV6-5 and J usage is TRBJ1-5, with 8 bases matching TRBD1. CDR3 length: 14 residues. Germline loops: CDR1 MNHEY, CDR2 SVGAGI. V gave up 9 bases and J gave up 1 base; unmatched junction bases: 5. CDR3 nucleotides: TGTGCCAGTAAAACAGGGGGGAGCAATCAGCCCCAGCATTTT. This encodes CASKTGGSNQPQHF.